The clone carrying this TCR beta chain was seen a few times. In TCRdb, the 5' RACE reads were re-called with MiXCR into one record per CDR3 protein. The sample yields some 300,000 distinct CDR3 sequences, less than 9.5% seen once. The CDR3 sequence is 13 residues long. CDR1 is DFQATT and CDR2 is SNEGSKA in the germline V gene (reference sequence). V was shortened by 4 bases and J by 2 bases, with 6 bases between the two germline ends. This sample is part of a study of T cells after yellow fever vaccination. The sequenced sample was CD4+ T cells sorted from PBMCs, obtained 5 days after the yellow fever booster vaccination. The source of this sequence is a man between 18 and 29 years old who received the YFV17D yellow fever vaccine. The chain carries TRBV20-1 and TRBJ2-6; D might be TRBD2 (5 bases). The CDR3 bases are TGCAGTGCTAACGGGGCTGGGGCCAACGTCCTGACTTTC. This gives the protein CSANGAGANVLTF.